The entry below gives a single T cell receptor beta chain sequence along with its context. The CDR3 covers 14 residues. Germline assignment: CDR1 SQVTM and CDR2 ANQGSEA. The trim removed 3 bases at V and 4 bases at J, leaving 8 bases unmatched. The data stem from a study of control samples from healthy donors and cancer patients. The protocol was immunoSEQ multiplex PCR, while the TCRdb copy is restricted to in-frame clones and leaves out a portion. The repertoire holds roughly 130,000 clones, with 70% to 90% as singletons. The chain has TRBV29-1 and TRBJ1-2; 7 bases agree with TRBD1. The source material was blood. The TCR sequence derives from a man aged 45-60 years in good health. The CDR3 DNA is TGCAGCGTTGACAGGGAGGGGACAGCCTATGGCTACACCTTC. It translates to CSVDREGTAYGYTF.